These 3 T cell receptor beta chains share one sample of origin, sequenced in a study of cytomegalovirus exposure and HLA in healthy donors (dated by TCRdb to the late 2010s). Preparation of the library involved the immunoSEQ multiplex PCR assay. In TCRdb, the immuneACCESS table is reduced to in-frame sequences with V and J assigned. These tables do not hold every clone; where another copy was compared, an unresolved V gene accounts for under half, and the others remain unexplained. The sample table records 210,000 or so clones; around 90% of these occur just once. The ten largest clones represent 2.9% of the sample. Sequenced input: PBMCs. These receptors originate from a woman younger than 30 in good health and CMV-seronegative.

This clone appeared a few times. The chain links TRBV29-1 to TRBJ1-1, with 7 positions matching TRBD1. CDR3 length: 14 residues. V was pared by 4 bases and J by 0 bases, with 5 bases of the junction left unmatched. The germline V gene encodes CDR1 SQVTM and CDR2 ANQGSEA. CDR3 bases: TGCAGCGTTGGGAACAGGGGAATGAACACTGAAGCTTTCTTT. This encodes CSVGNRGMNTEAFF.

The chain combines TRBV28 with TRBJ1-5; no firm D call. Germline V gives CDR1 MDHEN, CDR2 SYDVKM. This CDR3 is 12 amino acids long. Trimming cost V 6 bases and J 4 bases, with 7 bases left between them. This chain's CDR3 is CASREANQPQHF. The CDR3 DNA reads as TGTGCCAGCAGAGAGGCGAATCAGCCCCAGCATTTT.

The chain couples TRBV5-4 to TRBJ2-1; a possible D gene is TRBD2 (6 bases). This CDR3 has 15 residues. Germline assignment: CDR1 SGHNT and CDR2 YYREEE (reference sequence). Trimming stripped 0 bases from V and 3 bases from J, with 10 bases between. The CDR3 DNA sequence: TGTGCCAGCAGCTTGGGGGGACTGTTCTACAATGAGCAGTTCTTC. Protein sequence: CASSLGGLFYNEQFF.